The source of this T cell receptor (beta chain) is a study of T cell repertoires in cytomegalovirus infection. Across the study: The authors used CMV epitopes that were HLA-C-restricted (recently identified) and HLA-B-restricted (well studied). Public TCR beta signatures marked donors with CMV infection and the matching HLA.

Germline values: CDR1 MNHEY, CDR2 SVGAGI. The V and J ends lost 6 bases and 0 bases respectively, with 9 bases between them. The CDR3 runs to 15 residues. Findings and caveats of the study: The study found HLA-C-restricted CMV-specific TCR beta clonotypes dominating the ex vivo response.

TCRdb itself ran the reads through MiXCR, one entry per CDR3 protein. The data show roughly 990,000 distinct CDR3 sequences, around a third seen once. As regards this clonotype: The antigen is unknown.

The sequence came from a human donor in good health (CMV status not recorded). Some clones in this sample may be carry-over from other donors' samples. This material consisted of cultured CD8+ T cells from PBMCs, taken from culture after CMV antigen stimulation. The rearrangement uses TRBV6-5 and TRBJ1-6; no clear D gene. The CDR3 region is CASRQIDSYNSPLHF. In DNA, the CDR3 is TGTGCCAGCAGGCAAATCGACTCCTATAATTCACCCCTCCACTTT.